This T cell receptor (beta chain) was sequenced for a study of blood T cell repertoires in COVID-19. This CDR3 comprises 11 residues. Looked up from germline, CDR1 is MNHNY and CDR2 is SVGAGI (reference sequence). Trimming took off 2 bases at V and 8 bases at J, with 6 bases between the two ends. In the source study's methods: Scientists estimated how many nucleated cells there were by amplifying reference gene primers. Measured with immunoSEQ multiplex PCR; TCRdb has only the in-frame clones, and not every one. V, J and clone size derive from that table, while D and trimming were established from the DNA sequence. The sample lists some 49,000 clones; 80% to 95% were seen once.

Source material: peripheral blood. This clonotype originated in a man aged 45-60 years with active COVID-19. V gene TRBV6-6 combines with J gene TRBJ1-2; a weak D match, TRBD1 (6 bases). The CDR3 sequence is CASSYGGGYTF. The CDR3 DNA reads TGTGCCAGCAGTTACGGGGGCGGCTACACCTTC.